This TCR beta chain was sequenced during a study of blood T cell repertoires in COVID-19. Study summary: The origin of the acute and convalescent COVID-19 samples was the United States, Italy and Spain.

This table comes from immunoSEQ multiplex PCR, and its TCRdb copy is limited to in-frame clones, with some not included. In the table there are 200,000 to 250,000 clones, 80% to 90% of which are singletons. The CDR3 covers 14 residues. Germline V gives CDR1 SGDLS, CDR2 YYNGEE. Trimming took 3 bases from V and 4 from J, leaving 11 bases between them. Either two negative PCRs, clearance, or symptom resolution qualified Cohort 3 donors as recovered. This TCR was sampled from a woman in her 30s who had recovered from COVID-19. The specimen sequenced was PBMCs or T cells enriched from blood (not recorded which). The rearrangement joins TRBV9 to TRBJ1-5; possible D gene TRBD1, 5 bases. CDR3 amino acids: CASSASGGNQPQHF. The CDR3 DNA is TGTGCCAGCAGCGCGTCCGGGGGAAATCAGCCCCAGCATTTT.